This T cell receptor beta chain was captured by sequencing in a study of cytomegalovirus exposure and HLA in healthy donors. Study observations and caveats: Sequencing depth across donors, presence/absence analyses assumed, was roughly uniform. A later analysis by the authors found several of the most significant clusters apparently linked to common viral pathogens.

PCR used 60 Vbeta primers and 13 Jbeta primers. Libraries were prepared by immunoSEQ multiplex PCR; TCRdb keeps only in-frame clonotypes and omits some of them. This table holds about 140,000 clones, over 70% found once. Germline CDR1 reads SNHLY; CDR2 reads FYNNEI. The CDR3 totals 19 residues. V shed 1 base, J shed 0 bases, and the junction held 3 bases outside the gene matches. Donors were nominally healthy when sampled, though unrecorded immune exposures were likely. Comments on this clone: What it binds is unknown.

The rearrangement joins TRBV2 to TRBJ2-6; 13 positions match TRBD2. The sample was PBMCs. This receptor was identified in a male donor in good health and CMV-seronegative. As DNA, the CDR3 is TGTGCCAGCAGTGAAGGGGGACTAGCGGGGCCCTCTGGGGCCAACGTCCTGACTTTC. Protein: CASSEGGLAGPSGANVLTF.